Below, 6 T cell receptor beta chains from the same sample are listed, as sequenced in a study of Ad26.COV2.S vaccination and SARS-CoV-2 variants. As for treatment: about 20 received Ad26.COV2.S at low or high dose, single or two shots; a few received placebo; per-sample allocation not given. The investigators took samples on day 63 after the first vaccine or placebo injection. Produced via immunoSEQ multiplex PCR; TCRdb's table is partial and in-frame only. In the table there are 350,000 to 450,000 clones, 80% to 90% of which are singletons. The sequencing used peripheral blood, collected in a trial of Ad26.COV2.S vaccine versus placebo. These receptor sequences come from a person aged 18-60 years who received the Ad26.COV2.S COVID-19 vaccine or a placebo.

The rearrangement joins TRBV18 to TRBJ2-1; a weak D match, TRBD2 (6 bases). Trimming removed 3 bases from V and 8 bases from J, with 20 bases in between. Germline CDR1 KGHSH, CDR2 LQKENI. The CDR3 runs 16 residues. The CDR3 DNA reads TGTGCCAGCTCACCCCTTTCTGGGGGGAGTCTAGATGAGCAGTTCTTC. Translating it yields CASSPLSGGSLDEQFF.

The rearrangement uses TRBV19 and TRBJ1-5; maybe TRBD1 (5 bases). The V gene lost 2 bases and the J gene lost 6 bases, with 8 bases spanning the gap. The germline CDR1 and CDR2 sequences are LNHDA and SQIVND (reference sequence). The CDR3 length is 13 residues. CDR3 in DNA: TGTGCCAGTAGTATAAGAAGGGGTCAGCCCCAGCATTTT. It encodes CASSIRRGQPQHF.

V gene TRBV4-1 combines with J gene TRBJ2-2; 7 positions agree with TRBD2. J gave up 4 bases and V 3 bases, and 8 bases lay outside the gene matches. Germline V CDR1 and CDR2: MGHRA, YSYEKL. The CDR3 covers 16 residues. CDR3 protein: CASSHASTSATGELFF. DNA for the CDR3: TGCGCCAGCAGCCACGCCTCCACTAGCGCCACCGGGGAGCTGTTTTTT.

A note on this clone: Additional DNA sequences in this sample encode the identical CDR3. The chain has TRBV7-9 and TRBJ1-2, with D unresolved. V was shortened by 3 bases and J by 5 bases, with 1 base between the two germline ends. The CDR3 covers 10 residues. Germline V gene lookup returns CDR1 SEHNR and CDR2 FQNEAQ (reference sequence). The CDR3 reads CASSLYGYTF. Written as DNA, the CDR3 is TGTGCCAGCAGCTTGTATGGCTACACCTTC.

The gene calls are TRBV29-1 and TRBJ2-7; the match to TRBD1 covers 9 bases. CDR1 is SQVTM, CDR2 ANQGSEA, per germline. This CDR3 comprises 13 residues. With 4 bases clipped from V and 5 bases from J, the junction kept 6 bases outside the gene matches. CDR3 sequence reads: CSVGGTGRHEQYF. The CDR3 DNA follows: TGCAGCGTTGGAGGGACAGGGAGGCACGAGCAGTACTTC.

The chain joins TRBV5-1 to TRBJ2-3; TRBD2 agrees at 10 bases. CDR1 and CDR2 from the germline V gene are SGHRS and YFSETQ. Unmatched junction bases numbered 10, after V lost 4 bases and J lost 2 bases. The CDR3 extends over 17 amino acids. CDR3 nucleotide sequence: TGCGCCAGCAGCCCTGCCATAGCGGGAGGTCCCACAGATACGCAGTATTTT. Its protein is CASSPAIAGGPTDTQYF.